The subject of this entry is one TCR beta chain. The same CDR3 also results from other DNA sequences found in this sample. The source of the sample is a study of control samples from healthy donors and cancer patients. Repertoires were generated with immunoSEQ multiplex PCR, while TCRdb's copy carries only in-frame clones and drops some. The sample lists about 170,000 clones; roughly 94% were seen once. The V gene end was trimmed by 6 bases and the J gene end by 2 bases; junction bases not matched to a gene: 3. CDR1 is MNHEY, CDR2 SVGAGI, per germline. The CDR3 covers 14 residues. The sequence was obtained from a young woman in good health. Sequencing input: blood. This chain joins TRBV6-5 and TRBJ1-5; 8 bases line up with TRBD1. The CDR3 nucleotides are TGTGCCAGCAGGCGGACAGGGCGCAATCAGCCCCAGCATTTT. Translating it yields CASRRTGRNQPQHF.